This T cell receptor (beta chain) was documented in a study of shared clonotypes between healthy human individuals (dated by TCRdb to the early 2020s). In terms of the full investigation: A few men and two women, aged 18 to 49 years, made up the cohort. For each donor, CD4 naive and CD4 memory were each run on three plates, CD8 naive on two plates, and CD8 memory on one plate. Per donor, leukapheresis produced somewhere between about 0.94 and 9 billion PBMCs. Libraries were prepared and TCR repertoires were sequenced by different laboratories using diverse techniques, in order to increase sequencing depth and limit assay-specific biases. The study deeply sequenced blood TCR repertoires of about 5 healthy adults to estimate repertoire size and the extent of clonotype sharing between individuals. Broad study findings and their caveats: Sharing across a few donors was observed for approximately 5% of naive CD4, about 3.2% of naive CD8, over 2% of memory CD4, and about 0.4% of memory CD8 clonotypes. Sampling was limited to blood, and TCR repertoires in tissue likely differ from TCR repertoires in blood. Naive subsets generally had larger estimated clonotype richness than memory subsets did. Based on pairwise subsampling, the degree of clonotype sharing among donors was expected to be affected by sequencing depth. Compared with non-shared clonotypes, the clonotypes found in all four sorted-subset donors had higher generation probabilities. Incomplete sequencing was indicated by rarefaction of sorted-subset datasets, despite the large sequencing depth. Because the study included a small number of donors, the genetic and exposure-history diversity represented was limited.

Using the deep immunoSEQ assay, multiplex PCR amplified TCR CDR3 regions from genomic DNA. Genomic DNA extracted from each cell subset was distributed evenly over all wells of several immunoSEQ 96-well plates, and each plate served as one replicate. For sorted subsets, roughly 200 ng of genomic DNA, equivalent to 25,000 to 35,000 T cell genomes, went into each replicate PCR. Purified libraries were measured with a Qubit 3.0 fluorometer, size-checked on a Bioanalyzer 2100, and measured again with the KAPA Library Quantification kit. A separate single-read 150-cycle Illumina NextSeq 550 flow cell was used to sequence each immunoSEQ 96-well plate. The published analysis was carried out like this. The immunoSEQ output contained only junctional sequences without quality scores, so filtering could not match that applied to full-length reads. To assign V/J genes and CDR3, sequences were annotated using PyIR, a Python wrapper for IgBLAST v1.9, with IMGT germline references. Reads with weak V/J assignments (E-value above 1e-6), missing CDR3, stop codons, out-of-frame junctions, or ambiguous translated residues were removed. V3J clonotypes were defined as sequences sharing an identical inferred V gene, J gene, and CDR3 amino acid sequence. To compute the percentage overlap between repertoires, the number of shared unique clonotypes was divided by the size of the smaller repertoire. RTK rarefaction, the Chao1 estimator, and Recon v2.1 estimates of unobserved clonotypes were used to assess repertoire richness. Generation probabilities were computed with OLGA for all TCRbeta clonotypes obtained by the gDNA method from several donors. TCRdb holds this immuneACCESS table with in-frame rearrangements only. Some clones are missing; in checked studies, unresolved V genes explain under half, and the rest has no known cause. The V and J calls and clone size come from that table; D and trimming were worked out from the DNA. Present in this sample are around 2.1 million clones, just over 90% of which were seen just once. Roughly 1.7% of the sample comes from the top ten.

CDR1 SNHLY and CDR2 FYNNEI are derived from the germline V gene. The cysteine opens and the phenylalanine closes a CDR3 of 12 amino acids. Solely the CDR3 DNA is kept, with 36 bases framed from the first base. At the junction V is shortened by 6 bases and J by 6 bases, with 12 bases in between. For the CD8 naive samples, CD45RO-negative cells were positively selected for CCR7, yielding a CD45RA+CCR7+ population from which TemRA cells were excluded. Healthy HIV-negative adults with no recently reported acute infections or vaccinations were included as donors. Every donor was a Caucasian adult residing in Nashville, Tennessee, USA. Blood was obtained by leukapheresis, after which PBMCs were separated by Ficoll-Histopaque density gradient centrifugation and cryopreserved in liquid nitrogen vapor phase. Analytical flow cytometry was used to check the purity and quantity of each magnetically sorted T cell population. Genomic DNA was isolated from every sorted fraction and measured by UV absorbance on a Nanodrop 2000c.

In the case of this clone: The target of this receptor is not known. No quality values exist for individual bases; no much larger clone is one base distant.

The V gene is TRBV2 and the J gene is TRBJ2-7, with no D gene named confidently. The sequenced sample was naive CD8+ T cells from PBMCs. In light of the paper, this sample's cell subset or site label describes: CD45RA+CCR7+. This TCR came from a man aged 18-30 years in good health. Some clones in this sample may be carry-over from other donors' samples. The nucleotide sequence reads TGTGCCAGCAGGGAGATTCGACGCGAGCAGTACTTC. The encoded protein is CASREIRREQYF.